This note documents a single T cell receptor beta chain sequence. The sample is drawn from a study of blood T cell repertoires in COVID-19. Study summary: Acute-phase and convalescent COVID-19 samples originated in the United States, Italy and Spain. The cDNA or gDNA used as material had been derived from T cells, B-cell-depleted T cells, or PBMCs.

In the authors' methods: Amplification of reference gene primers was used by the study to estimate nucleated cell counts. The repertoire was sequenced with immunoSEQ multiplex PCR; TCRdb's copy has only in-frame clones and lacks some. That table is the source of V, J and clone size, and D and trimming were worked out from the DNA. The data show 90,000 to 150,000 clones, more than 70% seen once. Germline V lookup: CDR1 DFQATT, CDR2 SNEGSKA (reference sequence). CDR3 length: 11 amino acids. Trimming stripped 6 bases from V and 5 bases from J, with 10 bases between. The receptor was isolated from a man aged 55 to 69 with acute or convalescent COVID-19. The sequenced sample was peripheral blood. The chain couples TRBV20-1 to TRBJ2-5; D not certain. CDR3 DNA: TGCAGTGCCACAGATTTGGAGACCCAGTACTTC. This codes for CSATDLETQYF.